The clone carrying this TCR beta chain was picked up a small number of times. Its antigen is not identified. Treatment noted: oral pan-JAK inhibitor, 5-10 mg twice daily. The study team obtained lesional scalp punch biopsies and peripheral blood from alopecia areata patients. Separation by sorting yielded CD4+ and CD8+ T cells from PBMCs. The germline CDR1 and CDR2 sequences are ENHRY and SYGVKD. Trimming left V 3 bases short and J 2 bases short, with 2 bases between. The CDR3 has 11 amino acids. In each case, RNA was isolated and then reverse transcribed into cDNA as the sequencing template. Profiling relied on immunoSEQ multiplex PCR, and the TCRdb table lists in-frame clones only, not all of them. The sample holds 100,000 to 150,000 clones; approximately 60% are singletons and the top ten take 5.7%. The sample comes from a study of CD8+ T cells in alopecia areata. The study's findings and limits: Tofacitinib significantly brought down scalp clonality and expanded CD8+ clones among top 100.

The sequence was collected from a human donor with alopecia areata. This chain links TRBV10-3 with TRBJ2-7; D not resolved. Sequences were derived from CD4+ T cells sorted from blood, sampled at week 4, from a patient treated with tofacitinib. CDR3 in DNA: TGTGCCATCAGTGAAACCTACGAGCAGTACTTC. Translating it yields CAISETYEQYF.